The 24 T cell receptor beta chains presented below share a single source sample, sequenced in a study of blood T cell repertoires in COVID-19. TCRdb's table, derived via immunoSEQ multiplex PCR, lists solely in-frame clones and lacks some. The sample yields more than 250,000 clones, around 91% seen once. The specimen was PBMCs or T cells enriched from blood (not recorded which). These receptors were collected from a woman aged 18-29 years with acute COVID-19.

The chain links TRBV28 to TRBJ2-7; 12 bases fit TRBD2. Germline loops: CDR1 MDHEN, CDR2 SYDVKM. V lost 7 bases and J lost 7; bases outside the gene matches: 8. The CDR3 sequence is 14 residues long. CDR3 nucleotides: TGTGCCAGCATTCTAGCGGGAGGGCCGGGAGAGCAGTACTTC. Protein product: CASILAGGPGEQYF.

The chain links TRBV5-1 to TRBJ2-2; 11 bases line up with TRBD2. Germline V gives CDR1 SGHRS, CDR2 YFSETQ. This CDR3 region has 16 residues. J lost 4 bases, V lost 1 base, and 3 bases had no gene match. The CDR3 coding sequence is TGCGCCAGCAGCTTGCCCGGACTAGCGGGCACCGGGGAGCTGTTTTTT. Translation: CASSLPGLAGTGELFF.

This chain joins TRBV9 and TRBJ2-1; TRBD1 agrees at 9 bases. This CDR3 spans 16 amino acids. Trimming removed 4 bases from V and 8 bases from J; junction bases left unmatched: 13. Germline CDR1 and CDR2: SGDLS and YYNGEE. The CDR3 DNA reads as TGTGCCAGCAGCTCCAGAGGGACAGGGAGATTCTATGAGCAGTTCTTC. The encoded protein is CASSSRGTGRFYEQFF.

J is TRBJ1-3 and V is TRBV10-3, with 8 bases that match TRBD1. Germline CDR1 ENHRY, CDR2 SYGVKD. Unmatched junction bases numbered 13, after V lost 6 bases and J lost 3 bases. This CDR3 is 17 amino acids long. In DNA, the CDR3 is TGTGCCATCAGGAACTCCCTGGGACAGGTCTTTGGAAACACCATATATTTT. Its protein is CAIRNSLGQVFGNTIYF.

The rearrangement joins TRBV28 to TRBJ2-4; tentative D call: TRBD1 (5 bases). The V gene lost 5 bases and the J gene lost 6 bases, with 20 bases spanning the gap. This CDR3 is built from 16 residues. Germline CDR1 reads MDHEN; CDR2 reads SYDVKM. The CDR3 reads CASSPPPRQGLNIQYF. DNA of the CDR3: TGTGCCAGCAGTCCTCCCCCTCGGCAGGGCTTAAACATTCAGTACTTC. The complete variable domain, with remaining parts taken from reference TRBV28 and TRBJ2-4, reads DVKVTQSSRYLVKRTGEKVFLECVQDMDHENMFWYRQDPGLGLRLIYFSYDVKMKEKGDIPEGYSVSREKKERFSLILESASTNQTSMYLCASSPPPRQGLNIQYFGAGTRLSVL.

The rearrangement joins TRBV5-1 to TRBJ1-4; a possible D gene is TRBD1 (5 bases). The length of the CDR3 is 16 residues. Germline CDR1 and CDR2: SGHRS and YFSETQ. Trimming shortened V by 0 bases and J by 3 bases, and 12 bases separated the two germline ends. CDR3 sequence (DNA): TGCGCCAGCAGCTTGGGCAGGGTAATCCCTAATGAAAAACTGTTTTTT. Its translation is CASSLGRVIPNEKLFF.

This clone was seen once. The CDR3 here is CASRPTANTGELFF. CDR3 bases: TGTGCCAGCAGACCCACAGCGAACACCGGGGAGCTGTTTTTT. The rearrangement uses TRBV11-2 and TRBJ2-2; D unclear. Trimming took off 6 bases at V and 0 bases at J, with 8 bases between the two ends. This CDR3 has 14 residues. Germline CDR1 is SGHAT and CDR2 is FQNNGV.

V gene TRBV19 combines with J gene TRBJ1-1, with 7 bases that match TRBD1. After removal of 4 bases from V and 0 bases from J, the junction contained 11 bases not matched to a gene. Germline V gives CDR1 LNHDA, CDR2 SQIVND (reference sequence). This CDR3 contains 17 residues. The CDR3 sequence is CASSTRQGLSMNTEAFF. The CDR3 nucleotides read TGTGCCAGTAGTACACGACAGGGTTTAAGCATGAACACTGAAGCTTTCTTT.

This sequence joins TRBV19 and TRBJ2-3; no firm D call. Germline V gene lookup returns CDR1 LNHDA and CDR2 SQIVND (reference sequence). The V end was cut by 7 bases, the J end by 0 bases, with 11 bases between. There are 14 residues in the CDR3. Here the CDR3 reads CASKSTLSTDTQYF. DNA for the CDR3: TGTGCCAGTAAGTCTACTCTTAGCACAGATACGCAGTATTTT.

V usage is TRBV12-3 or TRBV12-4 and J usage is TRBJ2-1, with a weak D call TRBD2 (5 bases). The V and J ends lost 6 bases and 4 bases respectively, with 10 bases between them. The CDR3 length is 13 residues. The CDR3, as DNA: TGTGCCAGCAGGGGTACTAGTTACAATGAGCAGTTCTTC. This translates into CASRGTSYNEQFF.

The gene calls are TRBV25-1 and TRBJ1-4, with D possibly matching TRBD1 (5 bases). This CDR3 has 13 residues. Germline CDR1 and CDR2: MGHDK and SYGVNS. V was cut by 6 bases and J by 7 bases, with 12 bases left in between. CDR3 DNA sequence: TGTGCCAGCAGACAGGCAGTTCCTGAAAAACTGTTTTTT. Translation gives CASRQAVPEKLFF. Full variable domain (outside the CDR3, taken from reference TRBV25-1 and TRBJ1-4): EADIYQTPRYLVIGTGKKITLECSQTMGHDKMYWYQQDPGMELHLIHYSYGVNSTEKGDLSSESTVSRIRTEHFPLTLESARPSHTSQYLCASRQAVPEKLFFGSGTQLSVL.

This chain links TRBV25-1 with TRBJ1-1; D is uncertain. Germline-derived CDR1 and CDR2 are MGHDK and SYGVNS. The ends were cut back, 8 bases at V and 11 bases at J, with 21 bases in the middle. CDR3 size: 13 residues. DNA for the CDR3: TGTGCCAGCTCCGACGCCGCCGACAACGGCGCTTTCTTT. Translating it yields CASSDAADNGAFF.

V is TRBV2 and J is TRBJ1-6, with 8 bases aligning to TRBD1. With V trimmed by 4 bases and J by 7 bases, 12 bases remained unmatched. This CDR3 spans 17 amino acids. CDR1 SNHLY and CDR2 FYNNEI come from the germline V gene. CDR3: CASSGQAQGARNSPLHF. CDR3 DNA sequence: TGTGCCAGCAGTGGACAGGCTCAGGGGGCTCGGAATTCACCCCTCCACTTT.

CDR3 region: CASSLQDRGVTSTF. CDR3 DNA: TGTGCCAGCAGTTTACAGGACAGGGGAGTCACAAGCACCTTC. The chain is built from TRBV28 and TRBJ1-2, with 9 positions matching TRBD1. The CDR3 runs 14 residues. Trimming at V came to 2 bases and at J to 13 bases, leaving 11 bases not matched to a gene. Germline CDR1 is MDHEN and CDR2 is SYDVKM.

The chain has TRBV19 and TRBJ1-5; D unresolved. CDR3 size: 13 residues. Germline assignment: CDR1 LNHDA and CDR2 SQIVND (reference sequence). V was pared by 6 bases and J by 6 bases, with 12 bases between. CDR3 loop: CASSSPTSQPQHF. The CDR3 DNA is TGTGCCAGTAGCTCCCCGACAAGTCAGCCCCAGCATTTT.

V and J are TRBV7-3 and TRBJ2-7; TRBD2 aligns across 7 bases. Germline V gives CDR1 SGHTA, CDR2 FQGTGA. The J segment lost 6 bases and the V segment lost 5 bases, leaving 10 bases of the junction unmatched. This CDR3 contains 14 residues. The CDR3 bases are TGTGCCAGCAGCCCCAGCGGGGCCATGGGCGAGCAGTACTTC. Translated, it gives CASSPSGAMGEQYF.

The V gene is TRBV5-6, the J gene TRBJ1-4; no clear D. The CDR3 consists of 14 residues. Germline CDR1 is SGHDT and CDR2 is YYEEEE. The V end was cut by 2 bases, the J end by 3 bases, with 8 bases between. CDR3 loop: CASSFSQANEKLFF. CDR3 DNA: TGTGCCAGCAGCTTTTCCCAGGCTAATGAAAAACTGTTTTTT.

V gene TRBV18 combines with J gene TRBJ1-1; a possible D gene is TRBD1 (5 bases). The germline V and J ends were trimmed by 3 bases and 1 base, with 15 bases remaining between them. This CDR3 has 16 residues. The germline V gene encodes CDR1 KGHSH and CDR2 LQKENI. CDR3 coding DNA: TGTGCCAGCTCACCCAGGGCGGGGCAGGGGAACACTGAAGCTTTCTTT. Translation gives CASSPRAGQGNTEAFF.

The genes are TRBV11-2 and TRBJ2-5; D possibly corresponds to TRBD2 (6 bases). The CDR3 contains 15 residues. Germline lookup yields CDR1 SGHAT and CDR2 FQNNGV. Trimming cost V 3 bases and J 2 bases, with 13 bases left between them. The CDR3 here is CASSLGLGEQETQYF. The CDR3 DNA sequence: TGTGCCAGCAGCTTGGGACTTGGAGAACAAGAGACCCAGTACTTC. The full variable domain, its missing parts supplied by reference TRBV11-2 and TRBJ2-5, is EAGVAQSPRYKIIEKRQSVAFWCNPISGHATLYWYQQILGQGPKLLIQFQNNGVVDDSQLPKDRFSAERLKGVDSTLKIQPAKLEDSAVYLCASSLGLGEQETQYFGPGTRLLVL.

This clone was seen once. The genes are TRBV19 and TRBJ1-4, with D unclear. The CDR3 totals 15 residues. V was clipped by 1 base and J by 6 bases, with 12 bases between them. From germline, CDR1 is LNHDA and CDR2 SQIVND (reference sequence). In DNA form, the CDR3 reads TGTGCCAGTAGTATAGCGGGGAGGTCGGATGAAAAACTGTTTTTT. Protein sequence: CASSIAGRSDEKLFF.

This chain connects TRBV6-2 or TRBV6-3 to TRBJ2-7, with TRBD1 matching over 7 bases. V shed 5 bases, J shed 9 bases, and the junction held 13 bases outside the gene matches. The CDR3 loop spans 14 amino acids. Germline CDR1 MNHEY, CDR2 SVGEGT. CDR3 coding DNA: TGTGCCAGCAGTCCGGACAGGCTTTTAGTTTGGCAGTACTTC. Protein sequence: CASSPDRLLVWQYF.

The rearrangement links TRBV5-4 to TRBJ2-3, with 8 bases lining up with TRBD1. Germline V gene data show CDR1 as SGHNT and CDR2 as YYREEE (reference sequence). CDR3 length equals 16 residues. The ends lost 3 bases at V and 4 bases at J; junction bases unmatched: 10. The CDR3: CASSSSQQGASDTQYF. The CDR3 region has the DNA TGTGCCAGCAGCTCCTCCCAGCAGGGGGCTTCAGATACGCAGTATTTT.

The gene calls are TRBV5-1 and TRBJ2-6, with D maybe TRBD1 (6 bases). V dropped 7 bases and J dropped 2 bases, with 13 bases sitting between them. This CDR3 region has 15 residues. Germline CDR1 reads SGHRS; CDR2 reads YFSETQ. This CDR3 reads CASGRTGTGANVLTF. The CDR3 coding sequence is TGCGCCAGCGGGCGAACAGGGACTGGGGCCAACGTCCTGACTTTC.

The chain joins TRBV5-1 to TRBJ1-3, with TRBD1 matching over 8 bases. V was clipped by 4 bases and J by 1 base; unmatched bases: 1. CDR1 and CDR2 from the germline V gene are SGHRS and YFSETQ. The CDR3 extends over 14 amino acids. DNA for the CDR3: TGCGCCAGCAGCCAGGGGGCGTCTGGAAACACCATATATTTT. As protein: CASSQGASGNTIYF.